These 11 T cell receptor beta chains were sequenced from one sample in a study of regulatory T cells in long-lasting Graves disease. Stated time point: persistent/refractory GD, antithyroid drugs over 5 years with positive TRAb. Isolated PBMC RNA provided the starting material for the TCR library. Libraries of TCR beta came from iRepertoire HTBI primers plus Arm-PCR of CDR3 regions. TCRdb re-analysed the multiplex PCR reads in MiXCR, keeping a single row per CDR3 protein. The sample has approximately 500,000 distinct CDR3 sequences; around a fifth are singletons. The material was peripheral blood mononuclear cells (PBMCs), obtained when the disease was refractory, from a patient treated with antithyroid drugs. These receptors were taken from a female donor with Graves disease.

In the case of this clonotype: One base away lies a much larger clone, so this may be a sequencing read error. The rearrangement joins TRBV30 to TRBJ2-5; 7 positions match TRBD1. The CDR3 is made up of 13 amino acids. Germline loops: CDR1 GTSNPN, CDR2 SVGIG (reference sequence). CDR3 sequence: CAWGVGQRETQYF. The CDR3 DNA reads as TGTGCCTGGGGTGTGGGACAGCGGGAGACCCAGTACTTC.

A few counts support this clonotype. The chain uses TRBV6-1 and TRBJ2-7; D might be TRBD1 (6 bases). The CDR3 covers 19 residues. The germline V gene has CDR1 MNHNS and CDR2 SASEGT. V dropped 5 bases and J dropped 2 bases, with 28 bases sitting between them. For the CDR3, the DNA is TGTGCCAGCAGTCCCCTCCCCGACCTTGGAACAGGGTTAACCTACGAGCAGTACTTC. Amino acid sequence: CASSPLPDLGTGLTYEQYF.

The rearrangement joins TRBV20-1 to TRBJ2-7; no clear D gene. CDR1 is DFQATT, CDR2 SNEGSKA, per germline (reference sequence). This CDR3 spans 13 amino acids. Trimming cost V 1 base and J 2 bases, with 9 bases left between them. This CDR3 is CSARVHPTYEQYF. As DNA, the CDR3 is TGCAGTGCTAGAGTACACCCTACCTACGAGCAGTACTTC.

This clonotype has only a few counts. The chain recombines TRBV7-8 with TRBJ2-7; TRBD2 matches at 16 bases. CDR1 is SGHVS and CDR2 is FQNEAQ in the germline V gene. Unmatched junction bases numbered 9, after V lost 5 bases and J lost 2 bases. This CDR3 comprises 18 residues. In nucleotides, the CDR3 is TGTGCCAGCAGCCCCGGGACTAGCGGGGGGGCAATCGCCTACGAGCAGTACTTC. This sequence encodes CASSPGTSGGAIAYEQYF.

This clonotype was found once. This likely stems from a read error, as it lies one base from a far larger clone. This sequence joins TRBV7-9 and TRBJ1-2; weak D call: TRBD1 (5 bases). With 6 bases removed from V and 4 bases from J, the gap between germline ends came to 15 bases. CDR1 and CDR2 from the germline V gene are SEHNR and FQNEAQ (reference sequence). The CDR3 runs 14 residues. The CDR3 sequence is CASSSDLGLYGYTF. CDR3 DNA: TGTGCCAGCAGTTCTGACCTGGGGCTCTATGGCTACACCTTC.

This clonotype showed up many times. The gene calls are TRBV11-2 and TRBJ2-5, with D unresolved. This CDR3 comprises 15 residues. V lost 0 bases and J lost 0, with 8 bases in between. Germline values: CDR1 SGHAT, CDR2 FQNNGV. For the CDR3, the DNA is TGTGCCAGCAGCTTAGAGCCAGGATACCAAGAGACCCAGTACTTC. It translates to CASSLEPGYQETQYF.

There are many counts of this clonotype. J is TRBJ2-5 and V is TRBV28; D gene uncertain. The CDR3 covers 14 residues. Germline CDR1 MDHEN, CDR2 SYDVKM. The germline V and J ends were trimmed by 6 bases and 4 bases, with 15 bases remaining between them. CDR3 DNA: TGTGCCAGCAGCCGAATCTGGTCGGCAGAGACCCAGTACTTC. Encoded protein: CASSRIWSAETQYF.

This clonotype was counted at least ten times. This chain joins TRBV12-3 or TRBV12-4 and TRBJ2-2, with 7 bases that match TRBD2. The CDR3 extends over 16 amino acids. V dropped 6 bases and J dropped 1; count of bases not matched to a gene: 8. CDR3 in amino acids: CASSPTSAMNTGELFF. As DNA, the CDR3 is TGTGCCAGCAGCCCAACTAGCGCAATGAACACCGGGGAGCTGTTTTTT.

This clonotype has ten or more counts. The V call is TRBV6-1, the J call TRBJ2-5; 7 bases map to TRBD2. V shed 7 bases, J shed 1 base, and the junction held 24 bases outside the gene matches. CDR3 length: 20 amino acids. Germline CDR1 MNHNS, CDR2 SASEGT. DNA for the CDR3: TGTGCCAGCATGACTAACGGGGACTACCTCCTGGCGGTATCCCAAGAGACCCAGTACTTC. Translating gives CASMTNGDYLLAVSQETQYF.

This clonotype was detected a few times. V gene TRBV12-3 or TRBV12-4 combines with J gene TRBJ1-1; D remains unclear. The CDR3 runs 16 residues. V was pared by 3 bases and J by 0 bases, with 14 bases between. The CDR3 nucleotides read TGTGCCAGCAGTTTGGGCGCACCCCCCATGAACACTGAAGCTTTCTTT. Protein product: CASSLGAPPMNTEAFF.

This clonotype was observed at least ten times. The rearrangement joins TRBV12-3 or TRBV12-4 to TRBJ2-5; D is possibly TRBD2 (5 bases). Between the trimmed V and J ends, which lost 6 bases and 5 bases, there was a span of 22 bases. The CDR3 covers 16 residues. CDR3 region: CASSTTRSQGGETQYF. CDR3 nucleotide sequence: TGTGCCAGCAGCACCACCCGATCCCAAGGCGGGGAGACCCAGTACTTC.